A single sample is the source of the 11 T cell receptor beta chains below, sequenced in a study of T cell responses to AZD1222 COVID-19 vaccine. Measured with immunoSEQ multiplex PCR; TCRdb has only the in-frame clones, and not every one. Here the sample spans 170,000 or so clones, roughly 87% being singletons. Sequenced here: peripheral blood, sampled on day 0 of AZD1222 vaccination. These receptor sequences come from an adult in good health.

The V call is TRBV11-2, the J call TRBJ2-3, with D possibly matching TRBD1 (6 bases). The CDR3 consists of 14 residues. Germline values: CDR1 SGHAT, CDR2 FQNNGV. Trimming cost V 5 bases and J 1 base, with 10 bases left between them. CDR3 sequence reads: CASSTRTGTDTQYF. CDR3 nucleotide sequence: TGTGCCAGCAGCACCCGGACAGGCACAGATACGCAGTATTTT. The full variable domain, with the rest looked up from reference TRBV11-2 and TRBJ2-3, is EAGVAQSPRYKIIEKRQSVAFWCNPISGHATLYWYQQILGQGPKLLIQFQNNGVVDDSQLPKDRFSAERLKGVDSTLKIQPAKLEDSAVYLCASSTRTGTDTQYFGPGTRLTVL.

The gene calls are TRBV28 and TRBJ1-2; tentative D call: TRBD1 (6 bases). The V gene lost 3 bases and the J gene lost 5 bases, with 19 bases spanning the gap. Germline loops: CDR1 MDHEN, CDR2 SYDVKM. The CDR3 has 16 amino acids. DNA of the CDR3: TGTGCCAGCAGTTTTAAGTCGGTCGGGACAAGATATGGCTACACCTTC. It specifies CASSFKSVGTRYGYTF.

V is TRBV19 and J is TRBJ2-7; TRBD1 matches at 8 bases. CDR1 is LNHDA and CDR2 is SQIVND in the germline V gene (reference sequence). The ends lost 4 bases at V and 1 base at J; junction bases unmatched: 9. The CDR3 totals 16 residues. The CDR3 region is CASSTMNRGFSYEQYF. For the CDR3, the DNA is TGTGCCAGTAGTACGATGAACAGGGGGTTTTCCTACGAGCAGTACTTC.

The rearrangement uses TRBV19 and TRBJ1-2; D is ambiguous. The CDR3 sequence is 12 residues long. Trimming removed 10 bases at V and 3 bases at J, with 12 bases between. Germline CDR1 and CDR2: LNHDA and SQIVND (reference sequence). CDR3 loop: CATRDGDYGYTF. The CDR3 DNA reads TGTGCCACCAGAGACGGAGACTATGGCTACACCTTC.

The V gene is TRBV11-2, the J gene TRBJ2-2; D could derive from TRBD1 or TRBD2 (5 bases each). This CDR3 contains 16 residues. V shed 5 bases and J shed 2 bases, with 15 bases lying between them. The germline V gene has CDR1 SGHAT and CDR2 FQNNGV. In DNA form, the CDR3 reads TGTGCCAGCAGCCCCCAGGGACGGACTAACACCGGGGAGCTGTTTTTT. Translating it yields CASSPQGRTNTGELFF.

The V and J genes are TRBV27 and TRBJ1-1; the D is unclear. The CDR3 is 14 residues long. Trimming removed 2 bases at V and 1 base at J, with 8 bases between. CDR1 is MNHEY, CDR2 SMNVEV, per germline (reference sequence). The CDR3 DNA is TGTGCCAGCAGTTTAAACGGAGGGAACACTGAAGCTTTCTTT. It translates to CASSLNGGNTEAFF.

The chain recombines TRBV29-1 with TRBJ2-7; possibly TRBD1 for D (6 bases). The CDR3 is 10 residues long. Per germline, CDR1 SQVTM and CDR2 ANQGSEA. Deletions cut 4 bases from V and 6 bases from J, with 7 bases between. This CDR3 reads CSVVGGEQYF. The CDR3 DNA follows: TGCAGCGTTGTAGGGGGCGAGCAGTACTTC.

The chain couples TRBV28 to TRBJ1-1, with D hard to call. The CDR3 runs to 11 residues. Trimming removed 2 bases from V and 8 bases from J, with 6 bases in between. CDR1 and CDR2 from the germline V gene are MDHEN and SYDVKM. This CDR3 reads CASSLHLEAFF. Written as DNA, the CDR3 is TGTGCCAGCAGTTTACATCTCGAAGCTTTCTTT.

This rearrangement joins TRBV12-5 to TRBJ2-2; 10 positions agree with TRBD2. With 5 bases clipped from V and 6 bases from J, the junction kept 12 bases outside the gene matches. This CDR3 contains 17 residues. Germline V gene sequence: CDR1 LGHNT, CDR2 FRNRAP. The CDR3, as DNA: TGTGCTAGTGGTCGCCCTAGCGGGAGTCCCGGGGCCGGGGAGCTGTTTTTT. It specifies CASGRPSGSPGAGELFF.

This chain links TRBV6-5 with TRBJ2-1; possibly TRBD2 for D (5 bases). This CDR3 contains 16 residues. CDR1 MNHEY and CDR2 SVGAGI come from the germline V gene. Trimming took 0 bases from V and 3 from J, leaving 12 bases between them. The CDR3 is CASSYSEGSLYNEQFF. The CDR3 DNA sequence: TGTGCCAGCAGTTACTCAGAGGGTTCGCTCTACAATGAGCAGTTCTTC.

The chain links TRBV29-1 to TRBJ2-3; 9 bases align to TRBD2. With 3 bases clipped from V and 5 bases from J, the junction kept 9 bases outside the gene matches. This CDR3 is built from 15 residues. CDR1 and CDR2 from the germline V gene are SQVTM and ANQGSEA. The CDR3 region is CSVEGLAGHEDTQYF. CDR3 nucleotide sequence: TGCAGCGTTGAGGGTCTAGCGGGACATGAAGATACGCAGTATTTT.